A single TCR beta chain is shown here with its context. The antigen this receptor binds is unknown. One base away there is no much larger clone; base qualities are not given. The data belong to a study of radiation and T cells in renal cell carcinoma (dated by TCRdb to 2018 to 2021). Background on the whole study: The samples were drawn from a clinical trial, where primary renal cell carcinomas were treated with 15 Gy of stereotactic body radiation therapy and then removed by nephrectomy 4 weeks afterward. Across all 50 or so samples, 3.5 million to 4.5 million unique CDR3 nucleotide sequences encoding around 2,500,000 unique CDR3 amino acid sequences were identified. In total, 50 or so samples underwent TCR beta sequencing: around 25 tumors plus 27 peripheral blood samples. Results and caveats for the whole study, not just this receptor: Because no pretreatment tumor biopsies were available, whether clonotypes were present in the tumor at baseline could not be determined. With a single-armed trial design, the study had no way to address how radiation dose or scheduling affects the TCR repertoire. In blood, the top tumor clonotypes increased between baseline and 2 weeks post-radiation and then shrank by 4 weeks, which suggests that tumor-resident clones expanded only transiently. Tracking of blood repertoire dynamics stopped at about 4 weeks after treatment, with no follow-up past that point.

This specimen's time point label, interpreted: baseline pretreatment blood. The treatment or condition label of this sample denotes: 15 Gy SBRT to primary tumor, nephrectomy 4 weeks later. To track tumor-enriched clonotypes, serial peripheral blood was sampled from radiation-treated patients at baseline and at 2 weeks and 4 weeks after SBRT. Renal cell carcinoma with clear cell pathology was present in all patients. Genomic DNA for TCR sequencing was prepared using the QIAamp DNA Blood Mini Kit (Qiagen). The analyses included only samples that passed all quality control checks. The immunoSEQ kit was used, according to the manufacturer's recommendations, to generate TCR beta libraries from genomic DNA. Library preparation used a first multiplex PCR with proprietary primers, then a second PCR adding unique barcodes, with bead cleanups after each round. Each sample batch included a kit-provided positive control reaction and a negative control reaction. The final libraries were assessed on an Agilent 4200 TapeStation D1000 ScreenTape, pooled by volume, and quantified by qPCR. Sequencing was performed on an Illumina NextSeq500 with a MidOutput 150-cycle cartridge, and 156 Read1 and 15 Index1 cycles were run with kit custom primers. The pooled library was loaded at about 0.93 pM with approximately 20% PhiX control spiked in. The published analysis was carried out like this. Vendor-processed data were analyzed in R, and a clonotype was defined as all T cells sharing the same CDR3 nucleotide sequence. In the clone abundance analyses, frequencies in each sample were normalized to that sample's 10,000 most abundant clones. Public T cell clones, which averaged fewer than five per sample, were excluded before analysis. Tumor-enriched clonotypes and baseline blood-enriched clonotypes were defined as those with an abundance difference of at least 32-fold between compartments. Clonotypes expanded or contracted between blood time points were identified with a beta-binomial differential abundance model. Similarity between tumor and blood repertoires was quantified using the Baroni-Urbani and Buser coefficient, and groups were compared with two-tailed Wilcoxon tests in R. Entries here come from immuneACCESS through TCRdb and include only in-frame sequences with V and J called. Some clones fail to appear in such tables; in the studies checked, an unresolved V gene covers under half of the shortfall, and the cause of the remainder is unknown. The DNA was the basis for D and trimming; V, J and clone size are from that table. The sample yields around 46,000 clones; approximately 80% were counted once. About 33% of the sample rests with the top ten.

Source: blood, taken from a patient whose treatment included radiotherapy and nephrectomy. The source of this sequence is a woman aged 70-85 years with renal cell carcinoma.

The base sequence is TGTGCCAGTAGTCCTAGAGCGGGGGTTCTCAATGAGCAGTTCTTC. This codes for CASSPRAGVLNEQFF. The chain uses TRBV19 and TRBJ2-1; 8 central nucleotides agree with TRBD2. CDR1 and CDR2 were assigned from the germline V gene (reference sequence) as LNHDA and SQIVND. V is pruned by 5 bases and J by 6 bases, leaving 9 bases of the junction without a gene match. Counted from cysteine to phenylalanine, this CDR3 has 15 amino acids. Only the CDR3 DNA stays, 45 bases, in frame from base 1.